The entry that follows covers one T cell receptor beta chain sequence. These data originate in a study of shared clonotypes between healthy human individuals. Profiled with immunoSEQ multiplex PCR; TCRdb holds only in-frame clones, not every one. This sample has roughly 1,800,000 clones, with about 95% found just once. The germline V gene encodes CDR1 MNHEY and CDR2 SMNVEV (reference sequence). Trimming took off 4 bases at V and 0 bases at J, with 9 bases between the two ends. The CDR3 is 14 residues long. Naive CD8 cells comprised CD45RO-negative, CCR7-positively selected cells, excluding terminally differentiated effector memory CD45RA+ cells.

Sequencing was carried out using naive CD8+ T cells sorted from blood. The sequence derives from a man aged 18 to 30 in good health. V gene TRBV27 combines with J gene TRBJ1-1; a weak D match, TRBD1 (6 bases). The DNA of the CDR3 is TGTGCCAGCAGTTCCAGGGGAATGAACACTGAAGCTTTCTTT. Its protein product is CASSSRGMNTEAFF.